Below, 26 T cell receptor beta chains from the same sample are listed, as sequenced in a study of T cell repertoires in cytomegalovirus infection. TCRdb ran MiXCR on the reads and lists one entry per CDR3 protein. The sample has about 300,000 distinct CDR3 sequences, roughly 9.3% seen once. Sequenced: PBMCs. These receptors were taken from a human donor in good health (CMV status not recorded). Some clones in this sample may be carry-over from other donors' samples.

This clonotype has at least ten counts. The chain links TRBV20-1 to TRBJ2-6, with D unresolved. Germline V gene data show CDR1 as DFQATT and CDR2 as SNEGSKA (reference sequence). The CDR3 covers 13 residues. V lost 1 base and J 4 bases, leaving 5 bases between the germline ends. CDR3 residues: CSARARGANVLTF. CDR3 coding DNA: TGCAGTGCTAGAGCCCGGGGGGCCAACGTCCTGACTTTC.

The gene calls are TRBV7-3 and TRBJ2-1; tentatively, D is TRBD2 (7 bases). The CDR3 consists of 15 residues. Between the trimmed V and J ends, which lost 1 base and 8 bases, there was a span of 15 bases. Germline V gives CDR1 SGHTA, CDR2 FQGTGA. CDR3 residues: CASSLKGGGVHEQFF. The CDR3 nucleotides read TGTGCCAGCAGCTTAAAGGGGGGGGGGGTCCATGAGCAGTTCTTC. Filled out from reference TRBV7-3 and TRBJ2-1, the complete variable domain reads GAGVSQTPSNKVTEKGKYVELRCDPISGHTALYWYRQSLGQGPEFLIYFQGTGAADDSGLPNDRFFAVRPEGSVSTLKIQRTERGDSAVYLCASSLKGGGVHEQFFGPGTRLTVL.

This clonotype turned up a few times. As DNA, the CDR3 is TGCGCCAGCAGCTACAGGGACAGGGCCACTCTACCGCATCTCAATCAGCCCCAGCATTTT. The encoded protein is CASSYRDRATLPHLNQPQHF. J is TRBJ1-5 and V is TRBV5-1, with 9 positions matching TRBD1. This CDR3 comprises 20 residues. From germline, CDR1 is SGHRS and CDR2 YFSETQ. V was pared by 3 bases and J by 3 bases, with 19 bases of the junction left unmatched.

At least ten counts were recorded for this clonotype. The rearrangement uses TRBV29-1 and TRBJ1-1; D gene ambiguous. CDR1 and CDR2 from the germline V gene are SQVTM and ANQGSEA. The CDR3 loop spans 11 amino acids. V gave up 4 bases and J gave up 5 bases, with 8 bases separating them. This chain's CDR3 is CSVVFLTEAFF. CDR3 nucleotide sequence: TGCAGCGTTGTATTTTTGACTGAAGCTTTCTTT.

This clonotype was picked up many times. The V gene is TRBV11-3, the J gene TRBJ2-2, with D maybe TRBD2 (5 bases). The CDR3 covers 14 residues. Per germline, CDR1 SGHNT and CDR2 YENEEA. The ends were cut back, 4 bases at V and 5 bases at J, with 11 bases in the middle. CDR3 in amino acids: CASSSDPGTGELFF. The CDR3 DNA reads TGTGCCAGCAGCTCCGACCCGGGAACCGGGGAGCTGTTTTTT.

This clonotype was observed a handful of times. This chain links TRBV6-4 with TRBJ2-2; 7 bases match TRBD1. V shed 4 bases, J shed 3 bases, and the junction held 2 bases outside the gene matches. This CDR3 comprises 14 residues. CDR1 is MRHNA, CDR2 SNTAGT, per germline. CDR3 DNA: TGTGCCAGCAGTGGGGACAGCGACACCGGGGAGCTGTTTTTT. Translation: CASSGDSDTGELFF.

This clonotype has at least ten counts. The V call is TRBV20-1, the J call TRBJ1-5; 7 nucleotides align to TRBD1. There are 14 residues in the CDR3. Germline V gene lookup returns CDR1 DFQATT and CDR2 SNEGSKA (reference sequence). V lost 2 bases to trimming and J lost 1 base; unmatched junction nucleotides: 2. This CDR3 is CSARRGLSNQPQHF. Written as DNA, the CDR3 is TGCAGTGCTAGAAGGGGGCTGAGCAATCAGCCCCAGCATTTT.

This clonotype was recorded at least ten times. The chain carries TRBV7-8 and TRBJ2-3; 7 bases align to TRBD1. The CDR3 length is 11 residues. Unmatched junction bases numbered 3, after V lost 5 bases and J lost 10 bases. In germline, CDR1 is SGHVS, CDR2 FQNEAQ. The CDR3 spells CASSLQGPQYF. CDR3 coding DNA: TGTGCCAGCAGCCTACAGGGGCCGCAGTATTTT.

This clonotype was counted many times. J is TRBJ2-7 and V is TRBV28, with 7 bases identical to TRBD2. V shed 3 bases, J shed 6 bases, and the junction held 2 bases outside the gene matches. CDR1 is MDHEN, CDR2 SYDVKM, per germline. The CDR3 runs to 12 residues. The chain's CDR3 is CASSFRTSEQYV. The CDR3 DNA reads as TGTGCCAGCAGTTTTCGGACTAGCGAGCAGTACGTC.

This clonotype was found many times. This chain connects TRBV7-8 to TRBJ2-2; 9 bases are a match to TRBD1. J lost 6 bases, V lost 1 base, and 6 bases had no gene match. The CDR3 totals 16 residues. Germline V gene sequence: CDR1 SGHVS, CDR2 FQNEAQ. CDR3: CASSLVPGQGAGELFF. The DNA of the CDR3 is TGTGCCAGCAGCTTAGTACCGGGACAGGGCGCCGGGGAGCTGTTTTTT.

Many counts were recorded for this clonotype. V gene TRBV18 combines with J gene TRBJ1-2, with 8 positions matching TRBD1. The trim removed 3 bases at V and 3 bases at J, leaving 3 bases unmatched. This CDR3 has 14 residues. Germline V lookup: CDR1 KGHSH, CDR2 LQKENI. The CDR3 sequence is CASSPLDRDYGYTF. CDR3 nucleotides: TGTGCCAGCTCACCTCTGGACAGGGACTATGGCTACACCTTC.

This clonotype was picked up many times. The chain couples TRBV6-2 or TRBV6-3 to TRBJ2-6; D remains unclear. Germline CDR1 and CDR2: MNHEY and SVGEGT. The CDR3 totals 15 residues. Trimming left V 0 bases short and J 1 base short, with 4 bases between. CDR3 coding DNA: TGTGCCAGCAGTTACTCGAGATCTGGGGCCAACGTCCTGACTTTC. Amino acids: CASSYSRSGANVLTF.

This clonotype appeared many times. The chain combines TRBV6-5 with TRBJ1-1; D may be TRBD1 (5 bases). Per germline, CDR1 MNHEY and CDR2 SVGAGI. The CDR3 covers 14 residues. Trimming removed 2 bases from V and 6 bases from J, with 13 bases in between. CDR3 coding DNA: TGTGCCAGCAGTTACCCCGGGGCGGTGTCTGAAGCTTTCTTT. This sequence encodes CASSYPGAVSEAFF.

There are many counts of this clonotype. The chain combines TRBV7-2 with TRBJ1-6; D gene unclear. V was trimmed by 5 bases and J by 0 bases, leaving 11 bases between them. The CDR3 totals 16 residues. Looked up from germline, CDR1 is SGHTA and CDR2 is FQGNSA. The DNA for the CDR3 is TGTGCCAGCAGCAGCCTACGGAGCTCCTATAATTCACCCCTCCACTTT. Protein product: CASSSLRSSYNSPLHF.

This clonotype was seen many times. The genes are TRBV7-2 and TRBJ2-7; 13 bases are shared with TRBD2. Germline CDR1 SGHTA, CDR2 FQGNSA. This CDR3 has 15 residues. Losses at the gene ends were 5 bases for V and 6 bases for J; bases not matched to a gene: 7. CDR3 sequence (DNA): TGTGCCAGCAGCATGGGACTAGCGGGAAGTAGCGAGCAGTACTTC. Translation gives CASSMGLAGSSEQYF.

This clonotype has only a few counts. V and J are TRBV29-1 and TRBJ2-5; 9 bases are shared with TRBD2. This CDR3 spans 16 amino acids. Trimming took 0 bases from V and 5 from J; bases not matched to a gene: 10. Germline CDR1 reads SQVTM; CDR2 reads ANQGSEA. CDR3 region: CSVEEQPSGGLETQYF. The CDR3 DNA reads as TGCAGCGTTGAAGAGCAGCCCAGCGGGGGGTTGGAGACCCAGTACTTC. Full variable domain (missing parts from reference TRBV29-1 and TRBJ2-5): SAVISQKPSRDICQRGTSLTIQCQVDSQVTMMFWYRQQPGQSLTLIATANQGSEATYESGFVIDKFPISRPNLTFSTLTVSNMSPEDSSIYLCSVEEQPSGGLETQYFGPGTRLLVL.

This clonotype was counted between two and nine times. J is TRBJ2-7 and V is TRBV14; the D is unclear. Looked up from germline, CDR1 is SGHDN and CDR2 is FVKESK. V was pared by 0 bases and J by 4 bases, with 7 bases between. The CDR3 is made up of 13 amino acids. The CDR3 loop reads CASSQDIRYEQYF. The CDR3, as DNA: TGTGCCAGCAGCCAAGATATCCGTTACGAGCAGTACTTC.

This clonotype was seen a few times. The CDR3 reads CSAPPQGRETQYF. The CDR3 coding sequence is TGCAGTGCTCCCCCACAGGGTAGAGAGACCCAGTACTTC. The rearrangement joins TRBV20-1 to TRBJ2-5, with D possibly TRBD1 on 6 matching bases. Trimming left V 5 bases short and J 4 bases short, with 14 bases between. The CDR3 has 13 amino acids. Per the germline V gene, CDR1 is DFQATT and CDR2 is SNEGSKA (reference sequence).

The sample holds many counts of this clonotype. CDR3 sequence reads: CASTQGYEQYV. The CDR3 DNA follows: TGCGCCAGCACCCAGGGTTACGAGCAGTACGTC. The J gene is TRBJ2-7, the V gene TRBV23-1; possible D gene TRBD1, 5 bases. TRBV23-1 is filed as an ORF, its function uncertain. This CDR3 has 11 residues. V was shortened by 7 bases and J by 4 bases, with 8 bases between the two germline ends.

A remark on this clonotype: One end of the junction fails to match germline, which may point to a read error. The chain carries TRBV29-1 and TRBJ2-5; D is possibly TRBD1 (5 bases). The CDR3 covers 13 residues. Germline CDR1 SQVTM, CDR2 ANQGSEA. This CDR3 is CSVFLDKQGTQYF. Written as DNA, the CDR3 is TGCAGCGTTTTCCTGGACAAACAAGGGACCCAGTACTTC. Supplemented by reference TRBV29-1 and TRBJ2-5, the full variable domain reads SAVISQKPSRDICQRGTSLTIQCQVDSQVTMMFWYRQQPGQSLTLIATANQGSEATYESGFVIDKFPISRPNLTFSTLTVSNMSPEDSSIYLCSVFLDKQGTQYFGPGTRLLVL.

This clonotype has only a few counts. V gene TRBV6-5 combines with J gene TRBJ2-6, with D perhaps assigned TRBD1 or TRBD2 (5 bases each). V was trimmed by 6 bases and J by 4 bases, leaving 10 bases between them. From germline, CDR1 is MNHEY and CDR2 SVGAGI. This CDR3 has 14 amino acids. In nucleotides, the CDR3 is TGTGCCAGCAGGGGGACCGCCGGGGCCAACGTCCTGACTTTC. Encoded protein: CASRGTAGANVLTF.

The gene calls are TRBV2 and TRBJ2-1; D remains ambiguous. Trimming removed 5 bases from V and 9 bases from J, with 8 bases in between. Germline assignment: CDR1 SNHLY and CDR2 FYNNEI. The CDR3 covers 11 residues. The CDR3 DNA is TGTGCCAGCAGTCCGCTTCCTGAGCAGTTCTTC. Translating gives CASSPLPEQFF. The variable domain in full, completed from reference TRBV2 and TRBJ2-1, reads EPEVTQTPSHQVTQMGQEVILRCVPISNHLYFYWYRQILGQKVEFLVSFYNNEISEKSEIFDDQFSVERPDGSNFTLKIRSTKLEDSAMYFCASSPLPEQFFGPGTRLTVL.

This clonotype was counted ten times or more. This sequence joins TRBV9 and TRBJ2-1, with 7 positions matching TRBD1. The CDR3 contains 14 residues. The V gene end was trimmed by 1 base and the J gene end by 3 bases; junction bases not matched to a gene: 1. CDR1 is SGDLS and CDR2 is YYNGEE in the germline V gene. The CDR3: CASSVPGGYNEQFF. CDR3 nucleotide sequence: TGTGCCAGCAGCGTACCAGGGGGCTACAATGAGCAGTTCTTC.

This clonotype appeared many times. The CDR3 loop is CASSLEATQKNIQYF. As DNA, the CDR3 is TGTGCCAGCAGCTTAGAAGCGACTCAAAAAAACATTCAGTACTTC. This sequence joins TRBV7-2 and TRBJ2-4; D is unresolved. CDR1 and CDR2 from the germline V gene are SGHTA and FQGNSA. The CDR3 spans 15 residues. With 1 base removed from V and 4 bases from J, the gap between germline ends came to 11 bases.

The chain couples TRBV6-5 to TRBJ2-7; 8 bases are shared with TRBD2. This CDR3 has 13 residues. Germline V gene sequence: CDR1 MNHEY, CDR2 SVGAGI. V lost 7 bases and J lost 1; bases outside the gene matches: 3. The CDR3: CASMVAGSYEQYF. CDR3 bases: TGTGCCAGCATGGTAGCGGGATCCTACGAGCAGTACTTC.

In its sample, this clonotype was seen a few times. The chain joins TRBV2 to TRBJ2-7; tentative D call: TRBD2 (6 bases). Germline lookup yields CDR1 SNHLY and CDR2 FYNNEI. The CDR3 is made up of 15 amino acids. The V gene lost 4 bases and the J gene lost 0 bases, with 13 bases spanning the gap. CDR3 loop: CASSGGTAGSYEQYF. CDR3 in DNA: TGTGCCAGCAGTGGGGGGACTGCGGGCTCCTACGAGCAGTACTTC.